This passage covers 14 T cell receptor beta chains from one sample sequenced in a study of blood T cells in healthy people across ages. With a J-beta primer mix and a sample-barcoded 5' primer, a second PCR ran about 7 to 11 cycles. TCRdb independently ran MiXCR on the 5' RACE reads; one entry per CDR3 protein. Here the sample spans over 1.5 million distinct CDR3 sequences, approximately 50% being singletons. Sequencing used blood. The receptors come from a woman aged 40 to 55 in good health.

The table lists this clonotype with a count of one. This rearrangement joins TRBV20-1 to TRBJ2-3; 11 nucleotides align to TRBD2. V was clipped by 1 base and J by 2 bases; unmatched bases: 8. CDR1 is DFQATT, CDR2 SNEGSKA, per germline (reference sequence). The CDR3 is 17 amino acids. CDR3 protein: CSARAPLLAGDTDTQYF. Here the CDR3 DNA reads TGCAGTGCTAGAGCCCCTTTACTAGCGGGGGACACAGATACGCAGTATTTT.

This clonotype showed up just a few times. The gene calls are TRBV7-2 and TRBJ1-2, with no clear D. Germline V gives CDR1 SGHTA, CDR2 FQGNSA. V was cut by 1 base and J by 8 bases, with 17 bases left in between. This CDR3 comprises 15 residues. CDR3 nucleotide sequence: TGTGCCAGCAGCTTAGTTAATACGGCAATGGGAGGCTACACCTTC. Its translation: CASSLVNTAMGGYTF.

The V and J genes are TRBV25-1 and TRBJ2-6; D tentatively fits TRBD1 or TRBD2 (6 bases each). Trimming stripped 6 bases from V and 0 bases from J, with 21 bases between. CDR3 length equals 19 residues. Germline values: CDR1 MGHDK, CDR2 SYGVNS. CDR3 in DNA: TGTGCCAGCAGCCCCTCAAGGGGGGAACCCATCTCTGGGGCCAACGTCCTGACTTTC. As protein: CASSPSRGEPISGANVLTF.

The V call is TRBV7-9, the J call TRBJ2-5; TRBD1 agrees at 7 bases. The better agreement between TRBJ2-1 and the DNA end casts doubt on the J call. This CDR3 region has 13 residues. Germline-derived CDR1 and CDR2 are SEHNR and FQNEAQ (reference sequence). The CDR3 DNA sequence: TGTGCCAGCAGCTTAAGGACAGGAGAGACCCAGTTCTTC. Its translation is CASSLRTGETQFF.

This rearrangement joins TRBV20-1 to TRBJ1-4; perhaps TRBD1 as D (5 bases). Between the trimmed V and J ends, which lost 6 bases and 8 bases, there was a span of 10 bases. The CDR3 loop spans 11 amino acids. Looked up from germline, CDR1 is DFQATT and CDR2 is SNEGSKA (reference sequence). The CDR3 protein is CSAPAGEKLFF. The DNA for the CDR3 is TGCAGTGCCCCTGCAGGGGAAAAACTGTTTTTT.

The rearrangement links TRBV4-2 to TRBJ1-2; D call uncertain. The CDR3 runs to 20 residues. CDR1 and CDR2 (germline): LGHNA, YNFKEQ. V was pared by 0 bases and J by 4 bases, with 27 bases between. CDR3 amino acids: CASSQDPPSGLGVSSYGYTF. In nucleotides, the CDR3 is TGTGCCAGCAGCCAAGATCCACCCTCGGGGTTGGGTGTTTCCTCCTATGGCTACACCTTC.

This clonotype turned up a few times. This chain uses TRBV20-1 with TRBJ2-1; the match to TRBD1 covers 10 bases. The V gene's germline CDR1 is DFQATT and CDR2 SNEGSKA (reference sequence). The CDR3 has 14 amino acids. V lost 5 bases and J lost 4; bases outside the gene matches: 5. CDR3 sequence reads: CSAVSGQGYNEQFF. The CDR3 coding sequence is TGCAGTGCTGTCTCGGGACAGGGGTACAATGAGCAGTTCTTC.

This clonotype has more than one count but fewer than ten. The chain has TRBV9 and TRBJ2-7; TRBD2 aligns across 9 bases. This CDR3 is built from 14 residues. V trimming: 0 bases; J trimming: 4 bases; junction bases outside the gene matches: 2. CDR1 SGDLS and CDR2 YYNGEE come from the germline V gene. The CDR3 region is CASSVGGGAYEQYF. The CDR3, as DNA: TGTGCCAGCAGCGTAGGCGGGGGGGCTTACGAGCAGTACTTC.

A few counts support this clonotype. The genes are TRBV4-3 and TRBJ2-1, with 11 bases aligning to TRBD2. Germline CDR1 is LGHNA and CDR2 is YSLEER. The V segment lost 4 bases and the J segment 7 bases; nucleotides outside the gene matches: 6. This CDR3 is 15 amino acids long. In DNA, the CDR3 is TGCGCCAGCAGCCCTTCTAGCGGGGGGTTAAATGAGCAGTTCTTC. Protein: CASSPSSGGLNEQFF.

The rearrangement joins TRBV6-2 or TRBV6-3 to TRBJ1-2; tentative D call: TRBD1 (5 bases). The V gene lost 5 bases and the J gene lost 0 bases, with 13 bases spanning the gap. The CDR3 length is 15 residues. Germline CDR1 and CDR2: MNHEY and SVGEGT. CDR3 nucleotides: TGTGCCAGCAGTCCCCTGGGGCGGACTAACTATGGCTACACCTTC. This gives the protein CASSPLGRTNYGYTF.

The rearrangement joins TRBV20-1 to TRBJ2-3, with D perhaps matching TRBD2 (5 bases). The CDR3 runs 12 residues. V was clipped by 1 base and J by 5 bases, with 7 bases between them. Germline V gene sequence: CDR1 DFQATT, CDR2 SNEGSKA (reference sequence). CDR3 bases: TGCAGTGCTAGAGGCACTAGAGATACGCAGTATTTT. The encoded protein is CSARGTRDTQYF.

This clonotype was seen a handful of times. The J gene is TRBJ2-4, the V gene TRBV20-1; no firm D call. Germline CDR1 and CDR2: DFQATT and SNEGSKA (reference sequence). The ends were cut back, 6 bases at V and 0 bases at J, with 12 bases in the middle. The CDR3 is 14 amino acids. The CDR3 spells CSADTPVAKNIQYF. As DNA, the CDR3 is TGCAGTGCCGATACACCGGTAGCCAAAAACATTCAGTACTTC.

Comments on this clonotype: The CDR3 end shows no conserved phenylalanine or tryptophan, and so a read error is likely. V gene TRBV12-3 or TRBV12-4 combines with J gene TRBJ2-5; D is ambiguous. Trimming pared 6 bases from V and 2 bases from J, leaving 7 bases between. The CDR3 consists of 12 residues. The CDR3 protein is CASRHRQETQYL. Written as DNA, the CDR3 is TGTGCCAGCAGACACAGACAAGAGACCCAGTACTTA.

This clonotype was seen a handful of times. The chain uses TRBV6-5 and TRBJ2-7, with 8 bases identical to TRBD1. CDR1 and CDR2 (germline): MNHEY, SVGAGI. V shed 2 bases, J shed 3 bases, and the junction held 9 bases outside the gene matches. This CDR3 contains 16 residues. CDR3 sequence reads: CASSYADRAELYEQYF. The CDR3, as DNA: TGTGCCAGCAGTTACGCGGACAGGGCCGAGCTCTACGAGCAGTACTTC.